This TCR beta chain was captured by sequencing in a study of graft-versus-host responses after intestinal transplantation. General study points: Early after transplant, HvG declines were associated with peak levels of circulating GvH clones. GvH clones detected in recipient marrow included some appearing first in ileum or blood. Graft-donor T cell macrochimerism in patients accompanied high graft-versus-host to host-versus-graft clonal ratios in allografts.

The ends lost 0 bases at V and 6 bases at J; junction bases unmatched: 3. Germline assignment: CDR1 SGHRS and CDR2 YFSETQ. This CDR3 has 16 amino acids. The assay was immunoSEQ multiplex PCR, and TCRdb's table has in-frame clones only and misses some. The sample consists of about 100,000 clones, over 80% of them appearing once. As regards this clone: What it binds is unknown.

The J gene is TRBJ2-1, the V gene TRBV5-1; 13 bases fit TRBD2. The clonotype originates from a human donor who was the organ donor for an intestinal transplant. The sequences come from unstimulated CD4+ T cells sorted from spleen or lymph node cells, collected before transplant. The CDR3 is CASSLERTSGSNEQFF. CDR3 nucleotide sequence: TGCGCCAGCAGCTTGGAGCGGACTAGCGGGAGCAATGAGCAGTTCTTC.